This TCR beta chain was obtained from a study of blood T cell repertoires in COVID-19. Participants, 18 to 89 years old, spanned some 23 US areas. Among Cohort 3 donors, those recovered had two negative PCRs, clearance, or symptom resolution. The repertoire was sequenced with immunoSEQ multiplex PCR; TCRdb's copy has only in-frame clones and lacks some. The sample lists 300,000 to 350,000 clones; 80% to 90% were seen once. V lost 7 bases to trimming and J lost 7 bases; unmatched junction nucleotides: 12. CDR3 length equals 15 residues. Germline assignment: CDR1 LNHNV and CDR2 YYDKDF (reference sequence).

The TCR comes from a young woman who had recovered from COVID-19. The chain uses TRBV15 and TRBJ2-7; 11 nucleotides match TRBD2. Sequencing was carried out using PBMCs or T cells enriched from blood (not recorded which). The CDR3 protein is CATTALAGGRGEQYF. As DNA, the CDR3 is TGTGCCACCACCGCTCTAGCGGGAGGTAGGGGGGAGCAGTACTTC.